The present entry profiles one T cell receptor (beta chain) with its context. Produced via immunoSEQ multiplex PCR; TCRdb's table is partial and in-frame only. The repertoire holds roughly 70,000 clones, with less than 95% as singletons. CDR1 is LGHDT and CDR2 is YNNKEL in the germline V gene (reference sequence). Trimming pared 4 bases from V and 1 base from J, leaving 10 bases between. The length of the CDR3 is 14 residues. This sample was taken from a study of control samples from healthy donors and cancer patients. Specimen: blood. The V call is TRBV3-1 (or the pseudogene TRBV3-2), the J call TRBJ1-1; D gene ambiguous. The sequence came from a woman under 40 in good health. The CDR3: CASSRSSGNTEAFF. CDR3 coding DNA: TGTGCCAGCAGCCGGTCGTCGGGGAACACTGAAGCTTTCTTT.